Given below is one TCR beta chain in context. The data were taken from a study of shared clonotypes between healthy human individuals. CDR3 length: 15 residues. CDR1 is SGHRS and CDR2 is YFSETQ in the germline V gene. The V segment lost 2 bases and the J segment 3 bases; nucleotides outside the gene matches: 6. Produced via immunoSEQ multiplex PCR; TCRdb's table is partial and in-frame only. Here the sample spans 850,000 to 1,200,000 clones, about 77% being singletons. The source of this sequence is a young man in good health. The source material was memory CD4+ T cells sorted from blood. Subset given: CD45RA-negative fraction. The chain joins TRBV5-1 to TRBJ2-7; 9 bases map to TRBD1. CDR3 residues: CASSLQPGQGYEQYF. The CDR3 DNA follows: TGCGCCAGCAGCTTACAACCGGGACAGGGCTACGAGCAGTACTTC.